Listed below are T cell receptor beta chains from one sample, sequenced in a study of T cell repertoires in cytomegalovirus infection. TCRdb analysed the reads with MiXCR anew, one entry per CDR3 protein. The sample lists approximately 220,000 distinct CDR3 sequences, 38% occurring once. Antigen specificity for these receptors is unknown. Source: CD8+ T cells from cultured PBMCs, taken from culture after CMV antigen stimulation. All receptors derive from a human donor in good health (CMV status not recorded). Some clones in this sample may be carry-over from other donors' samples. Each CDR3 is given with its conserved first and last residue. The D gene is left open where the match is weak. Clone size, where shown, is once, few, many, or a class for clones that have expanded.

v_call,d_call,j_call,clone_size,cdr3_nt,cdr3_aa
TRBV20-1,-,TRBJ2-1,few,TGCAGTGCTAGAGTGGGTTTAGCAGTTAACTACTACAATGAGCAGTTCTTC,CSARVGLAVNYYNEQFF
TRBV7-9,-,TRBJ1-2,once,TGTGCCAGCAGCTTAGGGAGATCTAACTATGGCTACACCTTC,CASSLGRSNYGYTF
TRBV11-2,-,TRBJ2-1,-,TGTGCCAGCAGCCTATTGGGGGCTAGTGAGCAGTTCTTC,CASSLLGASEQFF
TRBV28,TRBD2,TRBJ2-1,-,TGTGCCAGCAGCCAACCTCCGGGACTAGCAAATGAGCAGTTCTTC,CASSQPPGLANEQFF
TRBV7-3,TRBD1,TRBJ1-2,few,TGTGCCAGCAGTTCTCCGGGACAGGGGGTGCATGGCTACACCTTC,CASSSPGQGVHGYTF
TRBV6-6,-,TRBJ1-2,once,TGTGCCAGCGGAGGGGAGGGTGGCTATGGCTACACCTTC,CASGGEGGYGYTF
TRBV7-3,TRBD1,TRBJ2-1,-,TGTGCCAGCAGCTCCGGACAGGGAACAGACAATGAGCAGTTCTTC,CASSSGQGTDNEQFF
TRBV7-9,TRBD1,TRBJ1-5,-,TGTGCCAGCAGTGGCGGAGAACAGGGGGGTAGTCAGCCCCAGCATTTT,CASSGGEQGGSQPQHF
TRBV19,-,TRBJ1-1,many,TGTGCCAGTATTGAGGGGAGGACTGAAGCTTTCTTT,CASIEGRTEAFF
TRBV5-6,-,TRBJ2-3,-,TGTGCCAGCAGCTTGGCCCATGCGGAAGATACGCAGTATTTT,CASSLAHAEDTQYF
TRBV2,TRBD1,TRBJ2-7,few,TGTGCCAGCAGTGAGTGGGACAGACCTACGGGGCAGTACTTC,CASSEWDRPTGQYF
TRBV20-1,TRBD1,TRBJ2-7,-,TGCAGTGCTAGGACAGGGGGAACTTACGAGCAGTACTTC,CSARTGGTYEQYF
TRBV5-1,TRBD2,TRBJ2-7,-,TGCGCCAGCAGCCCGAGGGGACTAGCGGGGGGGCCCCACGAGCAGTACTTC,CASSPRGLAGGPHEQYF
TRBV12-3/TRBV12-4,TRBD2,TRBJ2-4,-,TGTGCCAGCAGCTTTAGCGGGGGACACAAAAACATTCAGTACTTC,CASSFSGGHKNIQYF
TRBV28,-,TRBJ2-3,few,TGTGCCAGCAGTTTTGAGGGGTTCCCAGATACGCAGTATTTT,CASSFEGFPDTQYF
TRBV12-3/TRBV12-4,-,TRBJ1-2,many,TGTGCCAGCAGTTTAGGTCCCGGCTACACCTTC,CASSLGPGYTF
TRBV7-3,-,TRBJ2-1,-,TGTGCCAGCAGCCTGGGGTCGGGGGATGAGCAGTTCTTC,CASSLGSGDEQFF
TRBV19,-,TRBJ1-1,many,TGTGCCAGTAGTATCTTGTTGAACACTGAAGCTTTCTTT,CASSILLNTEAFF
TRBV10-3,-,TRBJ1-1,few,TGTGCCATCAGTGATGGTGGCAGATCGAACACTGAAGCTTTCTTT,CAISDGGRSNTEAFF
TRBV7-8,-,TRBJ1-2,-,TGTGCCAGCAGCGCCCGAGGGGACGGGAAGGCAAAGCTAAAGTTC,CASSARGDGKAKLKF
TRBV27,TRBD1,TRBJ1-1,few,TGTGCCAGCAGTCGCCGCCCCGGGCAGGGGGCCTTGGTAGCTTTCTTT,CASSRRPGQGALVAFF
TRBV5-1,-,TRBJ2-3,-,TGCGCAAGCTCATTGACTATCGAGTACCACACAGATACGCAGTATTTT,CASSLTIEYHTDTQYF
TRBV3-1,-,TRBJ2-1,-,TGTGCCAGCAGCCAAGAAAAGCATTCCTACAATGAGCAGTTCTTC,CASSQEKHSYNEQFF
TRBV10-3,TRBD1,TRBJ1-3,-,TGTGCCGTGGGAATGGCAGGGGGCGGAAACACCATATATTTT,CAVGMAGGGNTIYF
TRBV7-3,-,TRBJ1-1,-,TGTGCCAGCAGCTTTCGTCCTACTGGTGCTGAAGCTTTCTTT,CASSFRPTGAEAFF
TRBV20-1,TRBD2,TRBJ2-7,-,TGCAGTGCTAGAGAGGGACTAGCCATTACCTACGAGCAGTACTTC,CSAREGLAITYEQYF
TRBV5-1,TRBD1,TRBJ1-1,-,TGCGCCAGCAGCTTCCCGCCGGGACAGGGGGCTGGGGATGAAGCTTTCTTT,CASSFPPGQGAGDEAFF
TRBV7-2,TRBD1,TRBJ2-1,few,TGTGCCAGCAGCTTGAGGACAGGGGATAGTGAGCAGTTCTTC,CASSLRTGDSEQFF
TRBV7-2,TRBD1,TRBJ1-2,few,TGTGCCAGCAGCTTCGGACAGGGGGGCTATGGCTACACCTTC,CASSFGQGGYGYTF
TRBV13,TRBD1,TRBJ1-2,few,TGTGCCAGCAGCCCGCCCGGGACAGGGGGCTTCTATGGCTACACCTTC,CASSPPGTGGFYGYTF
TRBV4-1,TRBD1,TRBJ1-1,-,TGCGCCAGCAGCCAAGAGGGACAGGGAATCTTT,CASSQEGQGIF
TRBV28,-,TRBJ1-1,-,TGTGCCAGCAGTTACCTTGGGTCCAGCGTCACTGAAGCTTTCTTT,CASSYLGSSVTEAFF
TRBV6-2/TRBV6-3,TRBD2,TRBJ2-6,-,TGTGCCAGCAGTTCACCTAGCGGGAGGGCCCCTGGGGCCAACGTCCTGACTTTC,CASSSPSGRAPGANVLTF
TRBV19,-,TRBJ2-4,-,TGTGCCAGCCTTCCTGCGGGTGGAGCCAAAAACATTCAGTACTTC,CASLPAGGAKNIQYF
TRBV7-9,-,TRBJ1-3,few,TGTGCCAGCAGCCGTGGAGTCGTAAACACCATATATTTT,CASSRGVVNTIYF
TRBV9,-,TRBJ2-3,-,TGTGCCAGCAGCGTATCCGGGGTATTCACAGATACGCAGTATTTT,CASSVSGVFTDTQYF
TRBV7-8,-,TRBJ2-1,-,TGTGCAAGCAGCCGCCTTTACTCGGGCTACTACAATGATCAGTTCTTC,CASSRLYSGYYNDQFF
TRBV19,-,TRBJ1-5,-,TGTGCCAGTGGGCCTACTAGCAATCAGCCCCAGCATTTT,CASGPTSNQPQHF
TRBV12-3/TRBV12-4,TRBD2,TRBJ2-3,-,TGTGCCAGCAGCAACATAGCGGGGGGAAGCACAGATACGCAGTATTTT,CASSNIAGGSTDTQYF
TRBV5-8,TRBD1,TRBJ2-1,-,TGTGCCAGCAGCCAGAAGACAGGGGCTATTGAGCAGTTCTTC,CASSQKTGAIEQFF
TRBV2,TRBD2,TRBJ2-1,-,TGTGCCAGCAGAGGCGGGGGGGACAATGAGCAGTTCTTC,CASRGGGDNEQFF
TRBV7-8,TRBD1,TRBJ1-1,many,TGTGCCAGCAGCTTAGACGTACAGGGGGGTTCTGAAGCTTTCTTT,CASSLDVQGGSEAFF
TRBV2,-,TRBJ1-5,-,TGTGCCAGCAGTGGTGGTGAACAGCCCCAGCATTTT,CASSGGEQPQHF
TRBV11-2,TRBD2,TRBJ2-2,few,TGTGCCAGCAGCTTGGGGTGGGCGGGAGCAAATGGGGAGCTGTTTTTT,CASSLGWAGANGELFF
TRBV19,-,TRBJ1-1,few,TGTGCCAGTCCCCCCCTGAGAGGCGCCGGTTGGAACACTGAAGCTTTCTTT,CASPPLRGAGWNTEAFF
TRBV7-9,TRBD1,TRBJ1-2,-,TGTGCCAGCAGCTTAGGAACGACAGGGCCCAACGGTGGCTACACCTTC,CASSLGTTGPNGGYTF